This T cell receptor (beta chain) is drawn from a study of T-cell memory formation after mild COVID-19. The overall study: Most TCR clusters belonged to a single donor. General study points: Confirmation of SARS-CoV-2 specificity was lacking for second-wave clones peaking day 37. Pre-infection memory contained some responding clones, which suggested that cross-reactive memory had joined.

The CDR3 extends over 14 amino acids. Germline V gene sequence: CDR1 LGHNA, CDR2 YSLEER. V gave up 0 bases and J gave up 6 bases, with 10 bases separating them. Remarks on this clonotype: Its antigen remains unidentified.

TCRdb itself ran the 5' RACE reads through MiXCR, one entry per CDR3 protein. The sample lists 250,000 or so distinct CDR3 sequences, about a sixth occurring once. This chain uses TRBV4-3 with TRBJ2-3, with unresolved D. Sequencing was performed on PBMCs or a T cell subset sorted from them (not recorded which). This clonotype was sampled from a man younger than 35 who had mild COVID-19 (a few samples of this study predate the infection). Cell type and time point are not known. CDR3 coding DNA: TGCGCCAGCAGCCAAGATGGGGTGGGGGATACGCAGTATTTT. Translated: CASSQDGVGDTQYF.